This T cell receptor beta chain was documented in a study of type 1 regulatory T cells (dated by TCRdb to about 2021). Broadly, across the study: An in vitro protocol by which a Tr1-enriched, alloantigen-specific CD4 T cell product named T-allo10 was generated was characterized in the study. T-allo10 was being tested clinically in patients with hematological malignancies who were undergoing allogeneic hematopoietic stem cell transplantation.

These reads were obtained on an Illumina MiSeq. The public sequencing data were trimmed at Q25 with fastp and processed into clonotypes with MiXCR by TCRdb, which kept only in-frame beta chains. Records with the same CDR3 protein are collapsed into one entry carrying the most frequent genes and DNA. The sample table contains fewer than 70,000 distinct CDR3 sequences; only one count was recorded for nearly 65% of them. Together, the top ten hold about 7.3% of the sample. Trimming removed 7 bases from V and 1 base from J; the gene matches leave 6 bases unexplained. The cysteine opens and the phenylalanine closes a CDR3 of 14 amino acids. Of the read, only the CDR3 DNA is kept; its 42 bases are in frame from base 1. CDR1 and CDR2 (DFQATT, SNEGSKA) derive from the germline V gene (reference sequence). According to the description, T-allo10 cells that came from the donor were anergic, were specific for host alloantigens, and could carry out alloantigen-specific suppression.

In regard to this clonotype: The specificity of this receptor is unknown. Qualities for individual bases were not recorded, and no much larger clone is one base off.

The sequence was collected from a human donor in good health. This sequence uses TRBV20-1 and TRBJ2-1; 8 central nucleotides agree with TRBD2. Sequencing used cultured T cells, either the whole culture or a sorted T cell fraction (not recorded which). Taken with the paper, the label for cell subset or site translates to: Tr1-enriched cell product generated in vitro against host alloantigens. The DNA is as follows: TGCAGTGTCCCGGGACTAGGGTCCTACAATGAGCAGTTCTTC. It encodes CSVPGLGSYNEQFF.